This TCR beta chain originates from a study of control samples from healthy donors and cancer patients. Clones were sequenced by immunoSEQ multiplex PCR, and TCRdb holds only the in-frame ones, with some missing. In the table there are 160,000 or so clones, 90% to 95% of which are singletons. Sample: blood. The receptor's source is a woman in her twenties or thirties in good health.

As DNA, the CDR3 is TGTGCCAGCAGTGATCCCCGGGGGGGGGACACTGAAGCTTTCTTT. Its translation: CASSDPRGGDTEAFF. The chain carries TRBV25-1 and TRBJ1-1, with a possible D match to TRBD1 (5 bases). Germline V lookup: CDR1 MGHDK, CDR2 SYGVNS. The V end was cut by 3 bases, the J end by 3 bases, with 14 bases between. The CDR3 contains 15 residues.